This T cell receptor (beta chain) was sequenced during a study of blood T cell repertoires in COVID-19. Study-level information: The United States, Italy and Spain were the sources of the acute and convalescent COVID-19 samples. Sources were T cells, B-cell-depleted T cells, or PBMCs; the material itself was cDNA or gDNA.

The CDR3 contains 15 residues. Per germline, CDR1 MNHEY and CDR2 SMNVEV (reference sequence). Germline trimming cut 4 bases from V and 5 bases from J; bases unmatched to any gene: 11. As processed by the authors: Amplification of reference gene primers provided the estimated nucleated cell counts. TCRdb keeps only in-frame clones here, not all; method: immunoSEQ multiplex PCR. V and J calls and clone size come straight from that table; D and trimming were deduced from the DNA. The table has under 200,000 clones, about 88% seen once. J is TRBJ2-7 and V is TRBV27, with 7 bases fitting TRBD1. The specimen sequenced was peripheral blood. This TCR derives from a man aged 55-75 years with acute or convalescent COVID-19. This CDR3 reads CASSSLTGKIHEQYF. CDR3 DNA: TGTGCCAGCAGTTCTTTGACAGGGAAGATACACGAGCAGTACTTC.